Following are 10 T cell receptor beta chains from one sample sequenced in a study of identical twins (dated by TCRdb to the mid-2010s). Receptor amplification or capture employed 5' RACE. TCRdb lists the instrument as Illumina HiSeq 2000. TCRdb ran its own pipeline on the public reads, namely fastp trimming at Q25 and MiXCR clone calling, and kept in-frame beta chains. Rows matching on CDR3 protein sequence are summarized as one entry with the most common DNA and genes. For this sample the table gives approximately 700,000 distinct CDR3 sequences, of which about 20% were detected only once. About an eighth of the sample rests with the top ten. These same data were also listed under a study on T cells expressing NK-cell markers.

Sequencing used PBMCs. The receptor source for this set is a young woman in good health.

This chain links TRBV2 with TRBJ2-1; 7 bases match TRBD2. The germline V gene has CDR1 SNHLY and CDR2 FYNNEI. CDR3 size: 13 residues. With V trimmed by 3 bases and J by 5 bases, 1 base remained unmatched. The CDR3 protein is CASSDLADNEQFF. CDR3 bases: TGTGCCAGCAGTGATCTAGCGGACAATGAGCAGTTCTTC.

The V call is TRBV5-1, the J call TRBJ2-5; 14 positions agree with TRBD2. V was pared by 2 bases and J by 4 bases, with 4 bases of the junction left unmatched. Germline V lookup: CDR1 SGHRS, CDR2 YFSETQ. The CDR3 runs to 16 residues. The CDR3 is CASSLGLAGGAETQYF. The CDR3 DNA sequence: TGCGCCAGCAGCTTAGGACTAGCGGGAGGAGCAGAGACCCAGTACTTC.

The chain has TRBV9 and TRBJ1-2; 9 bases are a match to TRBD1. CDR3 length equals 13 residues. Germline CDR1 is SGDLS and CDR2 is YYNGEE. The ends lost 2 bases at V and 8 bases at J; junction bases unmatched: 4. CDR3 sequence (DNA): TGTGCCAGCAGCGTCTGGGACAGGGAAGGCTACACCTTC. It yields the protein CASSVWDREGYTF.

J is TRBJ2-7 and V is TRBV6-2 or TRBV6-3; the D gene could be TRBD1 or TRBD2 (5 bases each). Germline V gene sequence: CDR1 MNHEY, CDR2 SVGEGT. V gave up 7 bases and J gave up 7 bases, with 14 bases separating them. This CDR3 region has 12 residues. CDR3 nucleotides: TGTGCCAGCACCCGAGGGACGCGGGAGCAGTACTTC. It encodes CASTRGTREQYF.

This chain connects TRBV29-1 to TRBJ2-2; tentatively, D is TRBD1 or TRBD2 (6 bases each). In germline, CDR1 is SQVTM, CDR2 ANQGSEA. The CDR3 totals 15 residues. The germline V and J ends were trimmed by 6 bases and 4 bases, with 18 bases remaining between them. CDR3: CSVSGGSEGTGELFF. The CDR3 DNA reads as TGCAGCGTCTCCGGGGGCAGCGAGGGCACCGGGGAGCTGTTTTTT.

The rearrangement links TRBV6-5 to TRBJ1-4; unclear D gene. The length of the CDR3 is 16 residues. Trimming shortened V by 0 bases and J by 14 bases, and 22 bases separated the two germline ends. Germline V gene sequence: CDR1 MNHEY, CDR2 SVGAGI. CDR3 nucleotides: TGTGCCAGCAGTTACTCGCTCGAAGCGGTGCGGCACACTCTGTTTTTT. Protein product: CASSYSLEAVRHTLFF.

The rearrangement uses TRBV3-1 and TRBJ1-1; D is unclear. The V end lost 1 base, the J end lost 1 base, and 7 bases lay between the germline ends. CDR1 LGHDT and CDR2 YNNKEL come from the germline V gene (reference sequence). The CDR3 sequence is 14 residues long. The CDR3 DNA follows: TGTGCCAGCAGCCAAGTTCACAGGAACACTGAAGCTTTCTTT. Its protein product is CASSQVHRNTEAFF.

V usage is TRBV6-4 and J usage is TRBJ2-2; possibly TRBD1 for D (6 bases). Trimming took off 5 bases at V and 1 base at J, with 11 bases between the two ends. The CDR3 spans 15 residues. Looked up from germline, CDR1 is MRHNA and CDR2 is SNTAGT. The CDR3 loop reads CASSPQGWNTGELFF. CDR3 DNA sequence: TGTGCCAGCAGTCCCCAGGGGTGGAACACCGGGGAGCTGTTTTTT.

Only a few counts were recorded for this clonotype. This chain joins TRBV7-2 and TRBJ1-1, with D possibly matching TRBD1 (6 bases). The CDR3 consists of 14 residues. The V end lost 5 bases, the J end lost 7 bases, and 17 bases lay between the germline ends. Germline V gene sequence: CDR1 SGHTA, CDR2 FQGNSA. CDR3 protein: CASSVGGRYYEAFF. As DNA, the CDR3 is TGTGCCAGCAGCGTCGGGGGCAGGTACTATGAAGCTTTCTTT.

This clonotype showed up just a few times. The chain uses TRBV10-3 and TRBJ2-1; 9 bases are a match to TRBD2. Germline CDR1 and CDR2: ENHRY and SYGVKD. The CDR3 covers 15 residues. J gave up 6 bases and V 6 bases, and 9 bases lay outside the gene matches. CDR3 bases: TGTGCCATCAGGGCCCAGCTAGCGGGGTCCAATGAGCAGTTCTTC. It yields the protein CAIRAQLAGSNEQFF.